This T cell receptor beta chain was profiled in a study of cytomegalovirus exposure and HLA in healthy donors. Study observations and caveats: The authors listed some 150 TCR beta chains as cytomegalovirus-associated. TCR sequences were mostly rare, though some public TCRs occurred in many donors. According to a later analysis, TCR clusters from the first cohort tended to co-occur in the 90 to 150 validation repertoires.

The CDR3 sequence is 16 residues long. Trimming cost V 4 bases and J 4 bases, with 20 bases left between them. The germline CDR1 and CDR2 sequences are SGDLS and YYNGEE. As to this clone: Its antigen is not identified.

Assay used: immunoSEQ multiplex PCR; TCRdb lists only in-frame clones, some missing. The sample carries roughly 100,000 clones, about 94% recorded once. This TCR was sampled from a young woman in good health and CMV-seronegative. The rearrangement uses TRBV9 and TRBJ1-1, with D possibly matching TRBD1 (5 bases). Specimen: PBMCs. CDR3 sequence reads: CASSPRFGGRFTEAFF. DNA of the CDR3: TGTGCCAGCAGCCCCCGGTTCGGGGGTCGATTCACTGAAGCTTTCTTT. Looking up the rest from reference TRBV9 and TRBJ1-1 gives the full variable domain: DSGVTQTPKHLITATGQRVTLRCSPRSGDLSVYWYQQSLDQGLQFLIQYYNGEERAKGNILERFSAQQFPDLHSELNLSSLELGDSALYFCASSPRFGGRFTEAFFGQGTRLTVV.